This T cell receptor beta chain came from a study of blood T cell repertoires in COVID-19. Repertoires were generated with immunoSEQ multiplex PCR, while TCRdb's copy carries only in-frame clones and drops some. The table has 100,000 to 150,000 clones, 65% to 90% seen once. The CDR3 loop spans 13 amino acids. Per the germline V gene, CDR1 is MNHEY and CDR2 is SVGAGI. V was cut by 2 bases and J by 5 bases, with 7 bases left in between. Sample: peripheral blood. This TCR was sampled from a woman aged 80 or older with acute or convalescent COVID-19. V is TRBV6-5 and J is TRBJ2-1, with D unclear. The CDR3 nucleotides are TGTGCCAGCAGTTACGGCAGGAACAATGAGCAGTTCTTC. Translated, it gives CASSYGRNNEQFF.